This passage covers 26 T cell receptor beta chains from one sample sequenced in a study of T-cell memory formation after mild COVID-19. Each CDR3 protein gets one entry after TCRdb re-called the 5' RACE reads with MiXCR. This sample has about 390,000 distinct CDR3 sequences, with roughly 15% found just once. Source material: PBMCs or a T cell subset sorted from them (not recorded which). These receptor sequences come from a man younger than 35 who had mild COVID-19 (a few samples of this study predate the infection). Cell type and time point are not known.

This clonotype was detected a few times. This chain joins TRBV12-3 or TRBV12-4 and TRBJ1-1, with D perhaps matching TRBD1 (5 bases). CDR3 length: 14 amino acids. V lost 6 bases and J 10 bases, leaving 21 bases between the germline ends. CDR3 region: CASSPTGGSRGAFF. CDR3 nucleotide sequence: TGTGCCAGCAGCCCTACAGGAGGGTCTCGAGGAGCTTTCTTT.

CDR3 coding DNA: TGTGCCATCAGTGAACCGGGGGACGACATTCGGGGCTACACCTTC. Its protein product is CAISEPGDDIRGYTF. The chain employs TRBV10-3 and TRBJ1-2; perhaps TRBD1 as D (5 bases). The CDR3 is 15 amino acids. Germline V gives CDR1 ENHRY, CDR2 SYGVKD. Trimming took off 3 bases at V and 8 bases at J, with 19 bases between the two ends.

A few counts support this clonotype. V gene TRBV6-2 or TRBV6-3 combines with J gene TRBJ2-7; D remains ambiguous. Per germline, CDR1 MNHEY and CDR2 SVGEGT. Trimming took off 2 bases at V and 5 bases at J, with 4 bases between the two ends. The CDR3 extends over 11 amino acids. CDR3: CASSYGHEQYV. The CDR3 bases are TGTGCCAGCAGTTACGGACACGAGCAGTACGTC.

This clonotype occurred a few times. The CDR3 loop is CASSFNRGREQNTEAFF. DNA of the CDR3: TGTGCCAGCAGCTTCAACAGGGGACGTGAGCAGAACACTGAAGCTTTCTTT. V is TRBV11-2 and J is TRBJ1-1; 7 bases are a match to TRBD1. The CDR3 runs 17 residues. After removal of 3 bases from V and 1 base from J, the junction contained 11 bases not matched to a gene. The germline V gene has CDR1 SGHAT and CDR2 FQNNGV.

This clonotype has only a few counts. The chain is built from TRBV7-2 and TRBJ2-3; D perhaps matches TRBD2 (6 bases). With 4 bases removed from V and 1 base from J, the gap between germline ends came to 18 bases. CDR3 length: 17 amino acids. Germline V gene data show CDR1 as SGHTA and CDR2 as FQGNSA. CDR3 bases: TGTGCCAGCAGCTACCGCCGGAGGGGCGAAGGCACAGATACGCAGTATTTT. It codes for CASSYRRRGEGTDTQYF. The complete variable domain, with remaining parts taken from reference TRBV7-2 and TRBJ2-3, reads GAGVSQSPSNKVTEKGKDVELRCDPISGHTALYWYRQSLGQGLEFLIYFQGNSAPDKSGLPSDRFSAERTGGSVSTLTIQRTQQEDSAVYLCASSYRRRGEGTDTQYFGPGTRLTVL.

This clonotype was counted between two and nine times. The chain combines TRBV7-9 with TRBJ1-1, with TRBD1 as a possible D gene (5 bases). Germline CDR1 and CDR2: SEHNR and FQNEAQ (reference sequence). The CDR3 extends over 15 amino acids. V was clipped by 1 base and J by 3 bases, with 12 bases between them. DNA for the CDR3: TGTGCCAGCAGCTTAGGACGGGGGGAGGACACTGAAGCTTTCTTT. This gives the protein CASSLGRGEDTEAFF. Full variable domain (rest looked up from reference TRBV7-9 and TRBJ1-1): DTGVSQNPRHKITKRGQNVTFRCDPISEHNRLYWYRQTLGQGPEFLTYFQNEAQLEKSRLLSDRFSAERPKGSFSTLEIQRTEQGDSAMYLCASSLGRGEDTEAFFGQGTRLTVV.

This clonotype has a handful of counts. V usage is TRBV24-1 and J usage is TRBJ2-5; D call uncertain. V was pared by 3 bases and J by 5 bases, with 18 bases between. From germline, CDR1 is KGHDR and CDR2 SFDVKD. The CDR3 runs to 16 residues. The CDR3 DNA reads TGTGCCACCAGTGATCCCGGGCCTCGTCAGCGTGAGACCCAGTACTTC. This gives the protein CATSDPGPRQRETQYF.

This clonotype has a handful of counts. The rearrangement joins TRBV30 to TRBJ2-7; maybe TRBD2 (6 bases). This CDR3 contains 14 residues. V lost 5 bases to trimming and J lost 6 bases, with 20 bases between them. Germline V gene data show CDR1 as GTSNPN and CDR2 as SVGIG (reference sequence). The CDR3 protein is CAWGGAGGRGEQYF. The CDR3 DNA sequence: TGTGCCTGGGGTGGGGCAGGAGGGCGAGGCGAGCAGTACTTC.

This clonotype was recorded a few times. This chain uses TRBV4-3 with TRBJ2-3; no clear D. Germline assignment: CDR1 LGHNA and CDR2 YSLEER. V lost 0 bases, J lost 6 bases, and 7 bases lay in between. The length of the CDR3 is 13 residues. Here the CDR3 reads CASSQDVRDTQYF. The CDR3 nucleotides read TGCGCCAGCAGCCAAGATGTCCGGGATACGCAGTATTTT.

This clonotype was recorded a few times. The rearrangement links TRBV4-3 to TRBJ1-6; 7 bases fit TRBD1. The germline V gene encodes CDR1 LGHNA and CDR2 YSLEER. The V gene end was trimmed by 3 bases and the J gene end by 7 bases; junction bases not matched to a gene: 6. This CDR3 is 15 amino acids long. Here the CDR3 DNA reads TGCGCCAGCAGCCAGCAACAGGGGCGAAATTCACCCCTCCACTTT. Protein sequence: CASSQQQGRNSPLHF.

This clonotype was seen only a few times. This chain links TRBV29-1 with TRBJ2-3; no clear D. The CDR3 extends over 13 amino acids. Trimming pared 0 bases from V and 11 bases from J, leaving 15 bases between. The germline CDR1 and CDR2 sequences are SQVTM and ANQGSEA. CDR3 DNA: TGCAGCGTTGAAGATCGTGTAGGGTCCAAGCAGTATTTT. Its protein product is CSVEDRVGSKQYF.

This clonotype has more than one count but fewer than ten. This sequence joins TRBV6-5 and TRBJ1-5; 8 nucleotides line up with TRBD1. The CDR3 sequence is 14 residues long. In germline, CDR1 is MNHEY, CDR2 SVGAGI. Trimming removed 9 bases from V and 1 base from J; junction bases left unmatched: 5. This chain's CDR3 is CASSTGASNQPQHF. As DNA, the CDR3 is TGTGCCAGTTCGACAGGGGCCAGCAATCAGCCCCAGCATTTT.

There are a few counts of this clonotype. The V and J genes are TRBV5-1 and TRBJ2-2, with 7 bases fitting TRBD1. CDR1 and CDR2 from the germline V gene are SGHRS and YFSETQ. The length of the CDR3 is 15 residues. Losses at the gene ends were 4 bases for V and 0 bases for J; bases not matched to a gene: 3. As DNA, the CDR3 is TGCGCCAGCAGCCCGGGACAGACGAACACCGGGGAGCTGTTTTTT. This sequence encodes CASSPGQTNTGELFF.

This clonotype was seen a few times. This rearrangement joins TRBV3-1 to TRBJ2-5; possibly TRBD1 for D (5 bases). CDR1 is LGHDT, CDR2 YNNKEL, per germline (reference sequence). The length of the CDR3 is 14 residues. V shed 3 bases and J shed 4 bases, with 12 bases lying between them. The CDR3 protein is CASSHQGNGETQYF. The CDR3 nucleotides read TGTGCCAGCAGCCACCAGGGTAACGGAGAGACCCAGTACTTC.

The table lists this clonotype with a few counts. V usage is TRBV6-1 and J usage is TRBJ2-5; D may be TRBD1 (5 bases). CDR3 length: 12 amino acids. Germline V gene sequence: CDR1 MNHNS, CDR2 SASEGT. Trimming removed 5 bases at V and 2 bases at J, with 6 bases between. The CDR3 here is CASSRGQETQYF. The CDR3 region has the DNA TGTGCCAGCAGTAGGGGACAAGAGACCCAGTACTTC.

CDR3: CASSFTSGAYEQYV. As DNA, the CDR3 is TGTGCCAGCAGCTTCACTAGCGGGGCCTACGAGCAGTACGTC. The chain has TRBV7-2 and TRBJ2-7, with 10 bases that match TRBD2. In germline, CDR1 is SGHTA, CDR2 FQGNSA. The CDR3 is 14 amino acids. Trimming at V came to 3 bases and at J to 2 bases, leaving 1 base not matched to a gene.

The rearrangement joins TRBV12-3 or TRBV12-4 to TRBJ2-7; D might be TRBD2 (5 bases). Trimming shortened V by 6 bases and J by 0 bases, and 15 bases separated the two germline ends. CDR3 size: 15 residues. CDR3 protein: CASSPASWSSYEQYF. The DNA of the CDR3 is TGTGCCAGCAGCCCAGCTAGCTGGAGCTCCTACGAGCAGTACTTC.

V gene TRBV5-1 combines with J gene TRBJ2-7; D is uncertain. The germline V gene has CDR1 SGHRS and CDR2 YFSETQ. This CDR3 is built from 14 residues. V shed 0 bases and J shed 4 bases, with 11 bases lying between them. CDR3 sequence reads: CASSLGPAPYEQYF. CDR3 DNA: TGCGCCAGCAGCTTGGGCCCGGCCCCATACGAGCAGTACTTC.

This clonotype was counted a few times. The chain is built from TRBV7-2 and TRBJ1-1; D is undetermined. There are 13 residues in the CDR3. Trimming took off 4 bases at V and 5 bases at J, with 11 bases between the two ends. The germline CDR1 and CDR2 sequences are SGHTA and FQGNSA. The CDR3 region is CASSWDGVTEAFF. CDR3 nucleotides: TGTGCCAGCAGCTGGGATGGTGTGACTGAAGCTTTCTTT. The complete variable domain, with remaining parts taken from reference TRBV7-2 and TRBJ1-1, reads GAGVSQSPSNKVTEKGKDVELRCDPISGHTALYWYRQSLGQGLEFLIYFQGNSAPDKSGLPSDRFSAERTGGSVSTLTIQRTQQEDSAVYLCASSWDGVTEAFFGQGTRLTVV.

The chain carries TRBV4-3 and TRBJ1-6, with no clear D. V lost 0 bases, J lost 11 bases, and 8 bases lay in between. Germline V gene sequence: CDR1 LGHNA, CDR2 YSLEER. The CDR3 is made up of 13 amino acids. CDR3 nucleotide sequence: TGCGCCAGCAGCCAAGAGCCGGGGACACCCCTCCACTTT. It encodes CASSQEPGTPLHF.

This clonotype occurred many times. V is TRBV12-3 or TRBV12-4 and J is TRBJ1-5, with D tentatively TRBD1 (6 bases). The CDR3 spans 18 residues. V lost 4 bases, J lost 6 bases, and 25 bases lay in between. The CDR3: CASSSIEVSGDYIQPQHF. As DNA, the CDR3 is TGTGCCAGCAGTTCTATAGAGGTATCAGGGGATTATATTCAGCCCCAGCATTTT.

Worth noting for this clonotype: A much larger clone lies a single base off, so this may be a read error. The chain combines TRBV28 with TRBJ1-5; D may be TRBD1 (5 bases). The CDR3 contains 12 residues. CDR1 and CDR2 (germline): MDHEN, SYDVKM. This chain's CDR3 is CASTHGGQPQNF. The CDR3 region has the DNA TGTGCCAGCACCCACGGGGGTCAGCCCCAGAATTTT.

This rearrangement joins TRBV27 to TRBJ2-1, with 14 bases fitting TRBD2. The V gene end was trimmed by 3 bases and the J gene end by 9 bases; junction bases not matched to a gene: 10. CDR3 size: 17 residues. Germline CDR1 MNHEY, CDR2 SMNVEV (reference sequence). CDR3 loop: CASSFRPGLAGAGEQFF. CDR3 nucleotide sequence: TGTGCCAGCAGTTTTCGTCCGGGACTAGCGGGGGCCGGTGAGCAGTTCTTC.

This clonotype showed up just a few times. The rearrangement joins TRBV5-1 to TRBJ2-5; weak D call: TRBD2 (5 bases). V was clipped by 4 bases and J by 4 bases, with 14 bases between them. CDR3 length equals 14 residues. Germline CDR1 SGHRS, CDR2 YFSETQ. CDR3 DNA sequence: TGCGCCAGCAGCGGCACTAGTGAAGGAGAGACCCAGTACTTC. Translating gives CASSGTSEGETQYF.

The V call is TRBV7-7, the J call TRBJ2-2; possible D gene TRBD1, 5 bases. Germline CDR1 SSHAT, CDR2 FNYEAQ (reference sequence). This CDR3 is built from 13 residues. Trimming removed 6 bases at V and 4 bases at J, with 9 bases between. The CDR3 DNA sequence: TGTGCCAGCAGGGCTACAGGCACCGGGGAGCTGTTTTTT. Its translation is CASRATGTGELFF.

This clonotype was seen a handful of times. The rearrangement links TRBV9 to TRBJ2-4, with D perhaps assigned TRBD1 or TRBD2 (5 bases each). The CDR3 extends over 17 amino acids. The V end was cut by 3 bases, the J end by 3 bases, with 19 bases between. The germline V gene has CDR1 SGDLS and CDR2 YYNGEE. CDR3 bases: TGTGCCAGCAGCGCGGGGACCACTGGGATTGACAAAAACATTCAGTACTTC. It codes for CASSAGTTGIDKNIQYF.